These 16 T cell receptor beta chains came from one sample sequenced in a study of chemoradiotherapy in HPV16-positive cancers. Generated by immunoSEQ multiplex PCR, the TCRdb table keeps only in-frame clones and is missing some. This sample has 8,000 to 10,000 clones; about 88% occur once, and the top ten carry approximately 3.3%. Sequencing used tumor tissue, obtained from a patient who underwent chemoradiotherapy. The receptors originated from a human donor with HPV-associated anogenital cancer.

The V and J genes are TRBV7-9 and TRBJ2-3; unclear D gene. This CDR3 has 13 residues. Per germline, CDR1 SEHNR and CDR2 FQNEAQ (reference sequence). V was shortened by 5 bases and J by 5 bases, with 11 bases between the two germline ends. CDR3 sequence reads: CASSTRVGDTQYF. The DNA of the CDR3 is TGTGCCAGCAGCACTCGGGTTGGAGATACGCAGTATTTT.

The chain combines TRBV4-1 with TRBJ1-2; no definite D call. The CDR3 is 15 residues long. Trimming pared 0 bases from V and 8 bases from J, leaving 16 bases between. The germline V gene has CDR1 MGHRA and CDR2 YSYEKL. The CDR3 DNA sequence: TGCGCCAGCAGCCAAGAGGCGGCGGCGGTGAGAGGCTACACCTTC. Its translation is CASSQEAAAVRGYTF.

This chain joins TRBV10-1 and TRBJ1-3; D is unclear. The V and J ends lost 7 bases and 0 bases respectively, with 4 bases between them. CDR3 length equals 12 residues. CDR1 WNHNN and CDR2 SYGVQD come from the germline V gene (reference sequence). CDR3 loop: CASTDSGNTIYF. The DNA of the CDR3 is TGCGCCAGCACCGACTCTGGAAACACCATATATTTT.

This clone came up once. The same CDR3 arises from other DNA sequences in this sample as well. This chain links TRBV29-1 with TRBJ1-2; a weak D match, TRBD1 (5 bases). The V gene lost 4 bases and the J gene lost 7 bases, with 7 bases spanning the gap. The CDR3 loop spans 10 amino acids. CDR1 and CDR2 (germline): SQVTM, ANQGSEA. DNA of the CDR3: TGCAGCGTTGGGGACCCTGGCTACACCTTC. Translating gives CSVGDPGYTF.

The rearrangement uses TRBV2 and TRBJ2-1; no definite D call. Germline CDR1 SNHLY, CDR2 FYNNEI. CDR3 length: 10 amino acids. V was pared by 6 bases and J by 5 bases, with 2 bases between. CDR3 sequence reads: CASSHNEQFF. The CDR3 DNA is TGTGCCAGCAGCCACAATGAGCAGTTCTTC.

The rearrangement uses TRBV7-9 and TRBJ2-5, with D maybe TRBD2 (7 bases). Germline V gene lookup returns CDR1 SEHNR and CDR2 FQNEAQ (reference sequence). V was clipped by 5 bases and J by 2 bases, with 18 bases between them. There are 16 residues in the CDR3. CDR3 in DNA: TGTGCCAGCAGCCCAAAAGGGGGGGGATTACAAGAGACCCAGTACTTC. Translating gives CASSPKGGGLQETQYF.

This chain uses TRBV2 with TRBJ1-6; weak D call: TRBD1 (6 bases). The germline V gene has CDR1 SNHLY and CDR2 FYNNEI. The ends were cut back, 4 bases at V and 0 bases at J, with 7 bases in the middle. The CDR3 is 15 amino acids. The CDR3 protein is CASSADSSYNSPLHF. CDR3 nucleotide sequence: TGTGCCAGCAGTGCGGACAGCTCCTATAATTCACCCCTCCACTTT.

The chain carries TRBV5-1 and TRBJ1-1; D gene ambiguous. Trimming stripped 0 bases from V and 8 bases from J, with 5 bases between. CDR1 and CDR2 (germline): SGHRS, YFSETQ. This CDR3 comprises 11 residues. CDR3 bases: TGCGCCAGCAGCTTGGGGAGGGAAGCTTTCTTT. It encodes CASSLGREAFF.

This clone was recorded once. The V and J genes are TRBV6-6 and TRBJ1-6; D is undetermined. The germline gives CDR1 MNHNY, CDR2 SVGAGI (reference sequence). V was cut by 8 bases and J by 10 bases, with 6 bases left in between. The CDR3 runs to 10 residues. The CDR3 DNA reads as TGTGCCAGCGGGGTCTCACCCCTCCACTTT. The encoded protein is CASGVSPLHF.

The chain carries TRBV5-6 and TRBJ1-1; 8 nucleotides align to TRBD1. V lost 5 bases, J lost 5 bases, and 11 bases stayed unmatched. The CDR3 runs to 15 residues. The germline V gene has CDR1 SGHDT and CDR2 YYEEEE. The CDR3 loop reads CASSLRDRLVTEAFF. CDR3 nucleotides: TGTGCCAGCAGTCTTAGGGACAGGTTGGTTACTGAAGCTTTCTTT. Full variable domain (outside the CDR3, taken from reference TRBV5-6 and TRBJ1-1): DAGVTQSPTHLIKTRGQQVTLRCSPKSGHDTVSWYQQALGQGPQFIFQYYEEEERQRGNFPDRFSGHQFPNYSSELNVNALLLGDSALYLCASSLRDRLVTEAFFGQGTRLTVV.

The chain recombines TRBV9 with TRBJ1-3; no clear D gene. The CDR3 spans 14 residues. CDR1 and CDR2 from the germline V gene are SGDLS and YYNGEE. The V end lost 0 bases, the J end lost 4 bases, and 8 bases lay between the germline ends. CDR3 amino acids: CASSVGVSGNTIYF. CDR3 DNA: TGTGCCAGCAGCGTAGGGGTCTCAGGAAACACCATATATTTT.

J is TRBJ1-1 and V is TRBV11-3; a possible D gene is TRBD1 (5 bases). Trimming left V 4 bases short and J 1 base short, with 10 bases between. The CDR3 has 14 amino acids. Germline V gene data show CDR1 as SGHNT and CDR2 as YENEEA. The CDR3 protein is CASSSSTANTEAFF. The CDR3 nucleotides are TGTGCCAGCAGCTCCTCGACAGCGAACACTGAAGCTTTCTTT.

The chain joins TRBV5-6 to TRBJ2-7, with TRBD2 matching 13 bases. V dropped 7 bases and J dropped 0; count of bases not matched to a gene: 10. Germline assignment: CDR1 SGHDT and CDR2 YYEEEE. This CDR3 has 17 amino acids. The DNA of the CDR3 is TGTGCCAGCTCCCCGGGACTAGCGGGGTTTGACTCCTACGAGCAGTACTTC. Its protein is CASSPGLAGFDSYEQYF.

The table lists this clone with a count of one. The chain employs TRBV2 and TRBJ2-3; D is unclear. The CDR3 has 14 residues. Per germline, CDR1 SNHLY and CDR2 FYNNEI. V shed 6 bases and J shed 1 base, with 11 bases lying between them. This CDR3 is CASSPRTGTDTQYF. The DNA for the CDR3 is TGTGCCAGCAGCCCGCGTACGGGCACAGATACGCAGTATTTT. Variable domain in full (rest from reference TRBV2 and TRBJ2-3): EPEVTQTPSHQVTQMGQEVILRCVPISNHLYFYWYRQILGQKVEFLVSFYNNEISEKSEIFDDQFSVERPDGSNFTLKIRSTKLEDSAMYFCASSPRTGTDTQYFGPGTRLTVL.

This clone was picked up one time. V and J are TRBV7-2 and TRBJ1-2; D not resolved. Trimming cost V 1 base and J 6 bases, with 0 bases left between them. The V gene's germline CDR1 is SGHTA and CDR2 FQGNSA. The CDR3 is 10 residues long. The CDR3: CASSLDGYTF. CDR3 nucleotide sequence: TGTGCCAGCAGCTTAGATGGCTACACCTTC.

The gene calls are TRBV5-4 and TRBJ1-1; weak D call: TRBD1 (6 bases). The V gene's germline CDR1 is SGHNT and CDR2 YYREEE (reference sequence). The CDR3 spans 17 residues. Between the trimmed V and J ends, which lost 0 bases and 4 bases, there was a span of 19 bases. In DNA, the CDR3 is TGTGCCAGCAGCTTGGGGGGCCGGGGGGCGCGGAGCACTGAAGCTTTCTTT. This encodes CASSLGGRGARSTEAFF.